In this sample, the clone carrying this T cell receptor beta chain turned up a few times. This record comes from a study of Graves' ophthalmopathy and Graves' hyperthyroidism. TCR beta CDR3 amplification used RNA transcripts. RT-PCR in the first round used HTBI primers; a second-round multiplex PCR followed. TCRdb passed the multiplex PCR reads through MiXCR, listing each CDR3 protein once. Of roughly 420,000 distinct CDR3 sequences listed, around a fifth are singletons. This CDR3 contains 15 residues. V was pared by 5 bases and J by 2 bases, with 5 bases of the junction left unmatched. In germline, CDR1 is LNHDA, CDR2 SQIVND (reference sequence).

This clonotype was obtained from a woman aged 18-29 years with stable Graves' hyperthyroidism. V gene TRBV19 combines with J gene TRBJ2-1; 8 bases align to TRBD2. The source material was peripheral blood. Here the CDR3 DNA reads TGTGCCAGTAGTTCCGGACTAGCCGCCTACAATGAGCAGTTCTTC. Encoded protein: CASSSGLAAYNEQFF.